This TCR beta chain was captured by sequencing in a study of Ad26.COV2.S vaccination and SARS-CoV-2 variants. Study details: Trial arm assignment for the donor was COV1001 Ad26.COV2.S. Once, or twice with 56 days between doses, Ad26.COV2.S was given intramuscularly. General observations from the study: Whether participants received vaccine or placebo, their non-spike TCR breadth was similar.

Germline trimming cut 4 bases from V and 4 bases from J; bases unmatched to any gene: 7. The CDR3 length is 16 residues. The V gene's germline CDR1 is SEHNR and CDR2 FQNEAQ (reference sequence). With regard to this clone: Antigen: not known.

This table comes from immunoSEQ multiplex PCR, and its TCRdb copy is limited to in-frame clones, with some not included. The profile shows approximately 360,000 clones, 83% of them singletons. Treatment specified: 15 to 20 received Ad26.COV2.S at low or high dose, single or two shots; several received placebo; per-sample allocation not given. Specimen acquisition occurred on day 63 following the initial vaccine or placebo injection. In Boston, the donor was an adult between 18-55 years of age. The clonotype originates from a person between 18 and 65 years old who received the Ad26.COV2.S COVID-19 vaccine or a placebo. The input for sequencing was peripheral blood, taken in a trial of Ad26.COV2.S vaccine versus placebo. This sequence joins TRBV7-9 and TRBJ2-2, with 9 bases fitting TRBD2. The CDR3 sequence is CASSYPAGGVTGELFF. The CDR3 bases are TGTGCCAGCAGCTACCCCGCGGGAGGGGTCACCGGGGAGCTGTTTTTT.